This T cell receptor beta chain was captured by sequencing in a study of blood T cell repertoires in COVID-19. Turning to the study itself: From the United States, Italy and Spain came samples of acute and convalescent COVID-19. Sample material is recorded as cDNA or gDNA derived from T cells, B-cell-depleted T cells, or PBMCs.

Regarding this clone: This sample includes further DNA sequences coding for the same CDR3.

One Seattle source followed patients from active infection through their disease course. In germline, CDR1 is MNHEY, CDR2 SVGAGI. V shed 4 bases and J shed 4 bases, with 8 bases lying between them. The CDR3 contains 13 residues. The assay was immunoSEQ multiplex PCR, and TCRdb's table has in-frame clones only and misses some. This sample has roughly 280,000 clones, with roughly 90% found just once. Sequencing was performed on peripheral blood. The V call is TRBV6-5, the J call TRBJ1-5; weak D call: TRBD1 (6 bases). The TCR was taken from a woman aged 25-40 years with COVID-19, enrolled during active disease. DNA for the CDR3: TGTGCCAGCAGTTCTCAGGGGAATCAGCCCCAGCATTTT. This translates into CASSSQGNQPQHF.